Following are 26 T cell receptor beta chains from one sample sequenced in a study of T cell repertoires in cytomegalovirus infection. These receptors lack a known antigen. TCRdb reprocessed the reads via MiXCR and lists one record per CDR3 protein. This table has about 900,000 distinct CDR3 sequences, approximately 31% appearing once. The starting material was cultured CD8+ T cells from PBMCs, obtained from culture after CMV antigen stimulation. The origin of the receptors is a human donor in good health (CMV status not recorded). Some clones in this sample may be carry-over from other donors' samples.

V gene TRBV20-1 combines with J gene TRBJ2-7, with 7 bases lining up with TRBD2. J was trimmed by 2 bases and V by 4 bases; bases with no gene match: 5. The CDR3 runs to 13 residues. Germline CDR1 is DFQATT and CDR2 is SNEGSKA (reference sequence). CDR3 DNA sequence: TGCAGTGCTATCTGGGGGGGGGCCTACGAGCAGTACTTC. This codes for CSAIWGGAYEQYF.

This clonotype occurred many times. This rearrangement joins TRBV7-8 to TRBJ2-3; 12 bases line up with TRBD2. The CDR3 extends over 18 amino acids. Looked up from germline, CDR1 is SGHVS and CDR2 is FQNEAQ. The ends lost 1 base at V and 0 bases at J; junction bases unmatched: 5. CDR3 nucleotides: TGTGCCAGCAGCTTAGGACTAGCGGGGGAGAGGAGCACAGATACGCAGTATTTT. This sequence encodes CASSLGLAGERSTDTQYF.

This clonotype was counted only a few times. The chain employs TRBV12-3 or TRBV12-4 and TRBJ2-2; D unresolved. V lost 3 bases to trimming and J lost 9 bases, with 5 bases between them. The CDR3 runs to 11 residues. The CDR3 sequence: CASSFMRELFF. As DNA, the CDR3 is TGTGCCAGCAGTTTTATGCGGGAGCTGTTTTTT.

The gene calls are TRBV2 and TRBJ2-1, with D perhaps TRBD2 (7 bases). V gave up 3 bases and J gave up 9 bases, with 15 bases separating them. Germline V gene lookup returns CDR1 SNHLY and CDR2 FYNNEI. The CDR3 spans 14 residues. This chain's CDR3 is CASSDLGGGSEQFF. The CDR3, as DNA: TGTGCCAGCAGTGATCTCGGCGGGGGCAGTGAGCAGTTCTTC.

In regard to this clonotype: A much larger clone differs by one base, so this may be a read error. The rearrangement links TRBV5-1 to TRBJ1-1; no clear D. Germline assignment: CDR1 SGHRS and CDR2 YFSETQ. The CDR3 length is 16 residues. V lost 3 bases, J lost 1 base, and 16 bases lay in between. The DNA of the CDR3 is TGCGCCAGCAGCTGGGGTTCGGGTGCGAAGAACACTGAAGCTTTCTTT. This codes for CASSWGSGAKNTEAFF.

This sequence joins TRBV6-2 or TRBV6-3 and TRBJ2-1; D unresolved. CDR3 length: 12 amino acids. Per the germline V gene, CDR1 is MNHEY and CDR2 is SVGEGT. Trimming removed 2 bases at V and 5 bases at J, with 4 bases between. The CDR3 spells CASSYVDNEQFF. The DNA of the CDR3 is TGTGCCAGCAGTTACGTCGACAATGAGCAGTTCTTC.

The chain is built from TRBV29-1 and TRBJ1-2; possibly TRBD1 for D (5 bases). Germline-derived CDR1 and CDR2 are SQVTM and ANQGSEA. This CDR3 has 11 amino acids. Trimming shortened V by 3 bases and J by 6 bases, and 8 bases separated the two germline ends. For the CDR3, the DNA is TGCAGCGTTGAGGGACTTCATGGCTACACCTTC. Translated: CSVEGLHGYTF.

This chain links TRBV7-9 with TRBJ1-4; D gene uncertain. Trimming stripped 3 bases from V and 3 bases from J, with 17 bases between. Germline CDR1 SEHNR, CDR2 FQNEAQ (reference sequence). CDR3 length: 17 residues. The CDR3 bases are TGTGCCAGCAGCTTGCCCGATGCAGGCTTGTCTAATGAAAAACTGTTTTTT. Translating it yields CASSLPDAGLSNEKLFF.

This clonotype came up a few times. V usage is TRBV7-6 and J usage is TRBJ1-1; 7 nucleotides agree with TRBD1. CDR1 SGHVS and CDR2 FNYEAQ come from the germline V gene. CDR3 length equals 15 residues. V trimming: 7 bases; J trimming: 4 bases; junction bases outside the gene matches: 12. CDR3: CASIRPRQGGTEAFF. CDR3 coding DNA: TGTGCCAGCATCCGCCCAAGACAGGGTGGCACTGAAGCTTTCTTT.

Only a few counts were recorded for this clonotype. The V and J genes are TRBV7-6 and TRBJ2-1, with TRBD2 matching 7 bases. Trimming removed 0 bases from V and 2 bases from J; junction bases left unmatched: 1. Germline V gene lookup returns CDR1 SGHVS and CDR2 FNYEAQ. This CDR3 has 15 residues. CDR3 nucleotides: TGTGCCAGCAGCTTAGCGGGGACTACCTACAATGAGCAGTTCTTC. It translates to CASSLAGTTYNEQFF.

This clonotype showed up many times. V gene TRBV7-2 combines with J gene TRBJ2-7, with TRBD2 as a possible D gene (6 bases). The germline gives CDR1 SGHTA, CDR2 FQGNSA. This CDR3 region has 16 residues. The V end was cut by 3 bases, the J end by 4 bases, with 19 bases between. CDR3 DNA: TGTGCCAGCAGCTTCCCGACGGGACTCCGATTTTACGAGCAGTACTTC. As protein: CASSFPTGLRFYEQYF.

This rearrangement joins TRBV10-3 to TRBJ2-1; 7 bases are shared with TRBD1. CDR1 and CDR2 (germline): ENHRY, SYGVKD. The CDR3 loop spans 13 amino acids. V dropped 6 bases and J dropped 5; count of bases not matched to a gene: 4. CDR3: CAISPGTDNEQFF. DNA for the CDR3: TGTGCCATCAGCCCCGGGACAGACAATGAGCAGTTCTTC.

This clonotype was observed many times. The rearrangement joins TRBV7-2 to TRBJ2-3; the match to TRBD1 covers 9 bases. Germline lookup yields CDR1 SGHTA and CDR2 FQGNSA. The junction had 6 bases not matched to a gene; V was cut back by 4 bases and J by 4 bases. CDR3 length: 15 residues. The CDR3 DNA sequence: TGTGCCAGCAGCTACAGGGGGCAGTCGGCAGATACGCAGTATTTT. Translating gives CASSYRGQSADTQYF.

The V gene is TRBV4-1, the J gene TRBJ1-1; D perhaps matches TRBD1 (5 bases). CDR3 length: 13 residues. Germline CDR1 MGHRA, CDR2 YSYEKL. Between the trimmed V and J ends, which lost 1 base and 9 bases, there was a span of 12 bases. CDR3 in DNA: TGCGCCAGCAGCCAAGTAGGTGGGACTAAAGCTTTCTTT. It encodes CASSQVGGTKAFF.

In this sample, this clonotype turned up a few times. This rearrangement joins TRBV6-1 to TRBJ2-1; TRBD2 might be the D (6 bases). V shed 2 bases and J shed 6 bases, with 11 bases lying between them. Per germline, CDR1 MNHNS and CDR2 SASEGT. The CDR3 loop spans 14 amino acids. The CDR3 is CASSELGTPNEQFF. The CDR3 DNA reads as TGTGCCAGCAGTGAATTAGGGACTCCCAATGAGCAGTTCTTC.

The V gene is TRBV5-6, the J gene TRBJ1-5, with D unresolved. The CDR3 totals 15 residues. The germline gives CDR1 SGHDT, CDR2 YYEEEE. V was pared by 4 bases and J by 5 bases, with 16 bases between. The CDR3 sequence is CASSKRWGRDQPQHF. The DNA of the CDR3 is TGTGCCAGCAGCAAGCGATGGGGTCGGGATCAGCCCCAGCATTTT.

The V and J genes are TRBV10-3 and TRBJ2-3; unclear D gene. Germline values: CDR1 ENHRY, CDR2 SYGVKD. CDR3 size: 17 residues. V was clipped by 1 base and J by 0 bases, with 14 bases between them. The CDR3 DNA reads TGTGCCATCAGTGAGTTCCTGCCAGGTCGAAGCACAGATACGCAGTATTTT. Translation: CAISEFLPGRSTDTQYF.

Regarding this clonotype: At one end, the junction sequence differs from germline, possibly due to a read error. The V call is TRBV6-1, the J call TRBJ1-2; TRBD1 is a possible D gene (5 bases). The germline V gene encodes CDR1 MNHNS and CDR2 SASEGT. The CDR3 extends over 14 amino acids. CDR3 sequence (DNA): TGTGCCAGCAGGCCAACCGGGACGGGCTATCGCTACACCTTC. This codes for CASRPTGTGYRYTF.

The chain couples TRBV13 to TRBJ1-1; 8 bases align to TRBD1. The length of the CDR3 is 17 residues. The V gene's germline CDR1 is PRHDT and CDR2 FYEKMQ (reference sequence). V was clipped by 4 bases and J by 0 bases; unmatched bases: 10. The CDR3 reads CASSSDDRGDMNTEAFF. The CDR3 region has the DNA TGTGCCAGCAGCTCGGACGACAGGGGCGACATGAACACTGAAGCTTTCTTT. The full variable domain, its missing parts supplied by reference TRBV13 and TRBJ1-1, is AAGVIQSPRHLIKEKRETATLKCYPIPRHDTVYWYQQGPGQDPQFLISFYEKMQSDKGSIPDRFSAQQFSDYHSELNMSSLELGDSALYFCASSSDDRGDMNTEAFFGQGTRLTVV.

The chain joins TRBV24-1 to TRBJ2-1; the D gene is possibly TRBD1 (5 bases). With 7 bases removed from V and 0 bases from J, the gap between germline ends came to 9 bases. The CDR3 is 14 amino acids. Germline CDR1 KGHDR, CDR2 SFDVKD. CDR3 loop: CATRGRPSYNEQFF. The DNA of the CDR3 is TGTGCCACCAGGGGGCGGCCCTCCTACAATGAGCAGTTCTTC.

This clonotype was seen a handful of times. The V call is TRBV6-5, the J call TRBJ1-4, with TRBD1 matching over 7 bases. Germline V CDR1 and CDR2: MNHEY, SVGAGI. The CDR3 is made up of 18 amino acids. The ends lost 0 bases at V and 0 bases at J; junction bases unmatched: 7. CDR3 in amino acids: CASSYSLTGPSTNEKLFF. The CDR3 region has the DNA TGTGCCAGCAGTTACTCGTTGACAGGGCCTTCAACTAATGAAAAACTGTTTTTT.

This clonotype was detected only a few times. This rearrangement joins TRBV10-3 to TRBJ1-2; D ambiguous. Germline values: CDR1 ENHRY, CDR2 SYGVKD. The CDR3 runs 13 residues. V lost 2 bases and J 0 bases, leaving 4 bases between the germline ends. The CDR3 sequence is CAISEIANYGYTF. In nucleotides, the CDR3 is TGTGCCATCAGTGAGATAGCTAACTATGGCTACACCTTC.

This chain connects TRBV27 to TRBJ1-6; possibly TRBD1 for D (6 bases). The CDR3 has 16 residues. V was shortened by 5 bases and J by 10 bases, with 21 bases between the two germline ends. Per germline, CDR1 MNHEY and CDR2 SMNVEV (reference sequence). This chain's CDR3 is CASSIRDISPKSPLHF. The DNA of the CDR3 is TGTGCCAGCAGTATCCGGGACATCTCACCCAAGTCACCCCTCCACTTT.

There are a few counts of this clonotype. This sequence joins TRBV19 and TRBJ1-2; tentative D call: TRBD1 (6 bases). The ends were cut back, 4 bases at V and 0 bases at J, with 12 bases in the middle. Germline CDR1 reads LNHDA; CDR2 reads SQIVND (reference sequence). CDR3 length: 15 amino acids. The DNA for the CDR3 is TGTGCCAGTAGTACGAAGGACAGACCTAACTATGGCTACACCTTC. Translating it yields CASSTKDRPNYGYTF.

This clonotype was recorded many times. V gene TRBV7-2 combines with J gene TRBJ2-3; the match to TRBD1 covers 12 bases. The CDR3 extends over 18 amino acids. Trimming cost V 6 bases and J 2 bases; bases outside gene matches: 12. The germline V gene encodes CDR1 SGHTA and CDR2 FQGNSA. The CDR3 sequence: CASRVPGTGGAPTDTQYF. As DNA, the CDR3 is TGTGCCAGCAGGGTTCCCGGGACAGGGGGCGCCCCCACAGATACGCAGTATTTT.

The chain couples TRBV10-3 to TRBJ1-1; D might be TRBD1 (6 bases). CDR1 is ENHRY and CDR2 is SYGVKD in the germline V gene. This CDR3 region has 15 residues. V was trimmed by 0 bases and J by 5 bases, leaving 13 bases between them. CDR3 in amino acids: CAISESKTGSTEAFF. CDR3 sequence (DNA): TGTGCCATCAGTGAGTCGAAAACAGGGAGTACTGAAGCTTTCTTT.